This passage covers 27 T cell receptor beta chains from one sample sequenced in a study of T-cell memory formation after mild COVID-19. In TCRdb, the 5' RACE reads were re-called with MiXCR into one record per CDR3 protein. The sample carries around 130,000 distinct CDR3 sequences, about 5.9% recorded once. Input material: PBMCs or a T cell subset sorted from them (not recorded which). Receptor source: an adult woman who had mild COVID-19 (a few samples of this study predate the infection). Cell type and time point are not known.

The J gene is TRBJ1-2, the V gene TRBV12-3 or TRBV12-4; D gene unclear. Trimming pared 9 bases from V and 2 bases from J, leaving 16 bases between. The CDR3 has 14 residues. The CDR3 sequence: CASRRSQVNYGYTF. The CDR3 DNA reads TGTGCCAGTAGGAGGTCTCAGGTGAACTATGGCTACACCTTC.

Only a few counts were recorded for this clonotype. This chain connects TRBV7-2 to TRBJ2-7; D gene uncertain. The germline V and J ends were trimmed by 5 bases and 3 bases, with 14 bases remaining between them. Germline V gene sequence: CDR1 SGHTA, CDR2 FQGNSA. The CDR3 has 14 residues. The CDR3 here is CASSPAGSNYEQYF. For the CDR3, the DNA is TGTGCCAGCAGCCCAGCAGGCTCGAACTACGAGCAGTACTTC.

This clonotype was seen a handful of times. CDR3: CASSPRQGVTEAFF. CDR3 DNA: TGTGCCAGCAGCCCCCGACAGGGTGTCACTGAAGCTTTCTTT. This chain uses TRBV9 with TRBJ1-1; TRBD1 agrees at 7 bases. This CDR3 comprises 14 residues. Trimming took 4 bases from V and 4 from J; bases not matched to a gene: 7. Germline values: CDR1 SGDLS, CDR2 YYNGEE.

This clonotype was picked up many times. The genes are TRBV7-9 and TRBJ1-1; D is unclear. V lost 5 bases and J lost 1, with 17 bases in between. Germline assignment: CDR1 SEHNR and CDR2 FQNEAQ (reference sequence). The CDR3 extends over 16 amino acids. CDR3 DNA sequence: TGTGCCAGCAGCCCATCGGTCGGGTGGGAGAACACTGAAGCTTTCTTT. It encodes CASSPSVGWENTEAFF.

This clonotype occurred a few times. V is TRBV20-1 and J is TRBJ2-1, with 9 bases fitting TRBD2. CDR1 is DFQATT, CDR2 SNEGSKA, per germline (reference sequence). The length of the CDR3 is 14 residues. The V gene end was trimmed by 6 bases and the J gene end by 9 bases; junction bases not matched to a gene: 12. The CDR3 here is CSAYPGLAFGEQFF. The DNA of the CDR3 is TGCAGTGCCTACCCGGGACTAGCTTTTGGTGAGCAGTTCTTC.

V gene TRBV5-6 combines with J gene TRBJ1-1; 7 bases line up with TRBD1. The CDR3 covers 15 residues. Germline V lookup: CDR1 SGHDT, CDR2 YYEEEE. The ends lost 3 bases at V and 4 bases at J; junction bases unmatched: 9. The CDR3 DNA is TGTGCCAGCAGCTCGAGACTCAGGGGGGGCACTGAAGCTTTCTTT. As protein: CASSSRLRGGTEAFF.

In its sample, this clonotype was seen many times. This chain links TRBV24-1 with TRBJ1-1, with 8 positions matching TRBD1. Germline V lookup: CDR1 KGHDR, CDR2 SFDVKD. The junction had 8 bases not matched to a gene; V was cut back by 2 bases and J by 4 bases. This CDR3 has 16 residues. The CDR3 DNA is TGTGCCACCAGTGATTCTACACAGGGGGTCGGCACTGAAGCTTTCTTT. This codes for CATSDSTQGVGTEAFF.

The sample holds one count of this clonotype. The chain joins TRBV9 to TRBJ2-1; 8 nucleotides align to TRBD2. CDR1 SGDLS and CDR2 YYNGEE come from the germline V gene. The CDR3 contains 15 residues. V was pared by 2 bases and J by 2 bases, with 3 bases of the junction left unmatched. CDR3 nucleotides: TGTGCCAGCAGCGTTAGCGGGATTGCCTACAATGAGCAGTTCTTC. Its translation: CASSVSGIAYNEQFF. Based on the CDR3 plus reference TRBV9 and TRBJ2-1, the full variable domain is DSGVTQTPKHLITATGQRVTLRCSPRSGDLSVYWYQQSLDQGLQFLIQYYNGEERAKGNILERFSAQQFPDLHSELNLSSLELGDSALYFCASSVSGIAYNEQFFGPGTRLTVL.

This clonotype has just a few counts. The rearrangement joins TRBV4-2 to TRBJ2-3; 7 bases match TRBD1. Germline CDR1 LGHNA, CDR2 YNFKEQ. The J segment lost 2 bases and the V segment lost 1 base, leaving 6 bases of the junction unmatched. The CDR3 contains 16 residues. CDR3 residues: CASSQGTGAVTDTQYF. In DNA form, the CDR3 reads TGTGCCAGCAGCCAAGGTACAGGGGCTGTCACAGATACGCAGTATTTT.

This clonotype has at least ten counts. The chain carries TRBV2 and TRBJ2-5; D is unresolved. V shed 2 bases and J shed 2 bases, with 12 bases lying between them. The CDR3 spans 15 residues. Germline loops: CDR1 SNHLY, CDR2 FYNNEI. CDR3 DNA: TGTGCCAGCAGTGAACCCCCCCCAAGACAAGAGACCCAGTACTTC. It specifies CASSEPPPRQETQYF.

This clonotype was seen more than once but under ten times. CDR3 DNA sequence: TGTGCCAGCAGCTGGGGGGATGAGGTCCATGAGCAGTTCTTC. It is translated as CASSWGDEVHEQFF. The chain recombines TRBV11-2 with TRBJ2-1; possible D gene TRBD2, 6 bases. Trimming left V 4 bases short and J 8 bases short, with 15 bases between. Germline lookup yields CDR1 SGHAT and CDR2 FQNNGV. The CDR3 runs 14 residues.

The chain links TRBV30 to TRBJ1-3, with D unclear. V lost 0 bases and J lost 0, with 12 bases in between. From germline, CDR1 is GTSNPN and CDR2 SVGIG (reference sequence). The CDR3 length is 16 residues. The CDR3 is CAWSVGQISSGNTIYF. CDR3 bases: TGTGCCTGGAGTGTGGGTCAGATCAGCTCTGGAAACACCATATATTTT. Full variable domain (remainder filled in from reference TRBV30 and TRBJ1-3): SQTIHQWPATLVQPVGSPLSLECTVEGTSNPNLYWYRQAAGRGLQLLFYSVGIGQISSEVPQNLSASRPQDRQFILSSKKLLLSDSGFYLCAWSVGQISSGNTIYFGEGSWLTVV.

In this sample, this clonotype turned up a few times. This chain connects TRBV5-4 to TRBJ1-2; D gene unclear. Germline loops: CDR1 SGHNT, CDR2 YYREEE (reference sequence). V was shortened by 3 bases and J by 4 bases, with 16 bases between the two germline ends. This CDR3 spans 15 amino acids. Written as DNA, the CDR3 is TGTGCCAGCAGCTGGGTAACGTCCTCGGGCTATGGCTACACCTTC. Encoded protein: CASSWVTSSGYGYTF.

This clonotype was observed a handful of times. This chain joins TRBV7-2 and TRBJ2-1, with 13 bases that match TRBD2. This CDR3 is 17 amino acids long. Germline V lookup: CDR1 SGHTA, CDR2 FQGNSA. V dropped 5 bases and J dropped 4; count of bases not matched to a gene: 8. The CDR3 spells CASSPQGTSGNYNEQFF. The DNA of the CDR3 is TGTGCCAGCAGCCCCCAGGGGACTAGCGGGAATTACAATGAGCAGTTCTTC.

This clonotype occurred many times. The chain recombines TRBV11-2 with TRBJ2-1; D uncertain. CDR1 and CDR2 (germline): SGHAT, FQNNGV. There are 11 residues in the CDR3. V dropped 4 bases and J dropped 14 bases, with 12 bases sitting between them. CDR3 coding DNA: TGTGCCAGCAGCTCGGGCCCCGTGGAGTTCTTC. As protein: CASSSGPVEFF.

There are many counts of this clonotype. The gene calls are TRBV5-1 and TRBJ2-3; D not resolved. The CDR3 totals 13 residues. CDR1 and CDR2 (germline): SGHRS, YFSETQ. Trimming shortened V by 4 bases and J by 6 bases, and 12 bases separated the two germline ends. Written as DNA, the CDR3 is TGCGCCAGCAGCGGACCTAGATTTGATACGCAGTATTTT. Its translation: CASSGPRFDTQYF. Variable domain in full (rest from reference TRBV5-1 and TRBJ2-3): KAGVTQTPRYLIKTRGQQVTLSCSPISGHRSVSWYQQTPGQGLQFLFEYFSETQRNKGNFPGRFSGRQFSNSRSEMNVSTLELGDSALYLCASSGPRFDTQYFGPGTRLTVL.

The sample holds many counts of this clonotype. V gene TRBV7-7 combines with J gene TRBJ2-5, with 9 bases fitting TRBD2. Trimming removed 1 base from V and 4 bases from J; junction bases left unmatched: 10. CDR3 size: 17 residues. The V gene's germline CDR1 is SSHAT and CDR2 FNYEAQ (reference sequence). The CDR3 nucleotides are TGTGCCAGCAGCTTAGGACTGCGGGGGGGCCTTCCAGAGACCCAGTACTTC. It encodes CASSLGLRGGLPETQYF. Variable domain in full (rest from reference TRBV7-7 and TRBJ2-5): GAGVSQSPRYKVTKRGQDVTLRCDPISSHATLYWYQQALGQGPEFLTYFNYEAQPDKSGLPSDRFSAERPEGSISTLTIQRTEQRDSAMYRCASSLGLRGGLPETQYFGPGTRLLVL.

The CDR3 DNA reads TGTGCCAGCAGTGGGGGACAGGACCCTCTCAATCAGCCCCAGCATTTT. It translates to CASSGGQDPLNQPQHF. This chain joins TRBV6-2 or TRBV6-3 and TRBJ1-5; TRBD1 aligns across 8 bases. The CDR3 has 16 amino acids. Germline V gives CDR1 MNHEY, CDR2 SVGEGT. With V trimmed by 5 bases and J by 3 bases, 9 bases remained unmatched.

The chain has TRBV20-1 and TRBJ1-6, with 7 bases fitting TRBD1. Germline CDR1 DFQATT, CDR2 SNEGSKA (reference sequence). The CDR3 is 14 residues long. DNA of the CDR3: TGCAGCGTAACAGCTAGACAGGGTAGTTCACCCCTCCACTTT. Protein product: CSVTARQGSSPLHF.

The V and J genes are TRBV23-1 and TRBJ2-3; D not certain. TRBV23-1 is an ORF; its function is uncertain. The CDR3 contains 17 residues. V was cut by 1 base and J by 3 bases, with 17 bases left in between. The CDR3 DNA follows: TGCGCCAGCAGTCAATTCGCCAGGAAGTCGAGAACAGATACGCAGTATTTT. Its protein is CASSQFARKSRTDTQYF.

The V and J genes are TRBV7-2 and TRBJ1-3; 11 bases map to TRBD1. This CDR3 contains 16 residues. V lost 4 bases to trimming and J lost 4 bases; unmatched junction nucleotides: 6. Germline CDR1 is SGHTA and CDR2 is FQGNSA. The CDR3: CASSSGQGALGNTIYF. CDR3 coding DNA: TGTGCCAGCAGCTCAGGACAGGGGGCTTTGGGAAACACCATATATTTT.

The V and J genes are TRBV29-1 and TRBJ2-3, with D tentatively TRBD1 (6 bases). This CDR3 has 14 amino acids. V was shortened by 6 bases and J by 0 bases, with 13 bases between the two germline ends. Germline CDR1 is SQVTM and CDR2 is ANQGSEA. In nucleotides, the CDR3 is TGCAGCGTCCAGACAGGAGAAAGCACAGATACGCAGTATTTT. This translates into CSVQTGESTDTQYF.

The rearrangement links TRBV5-1 to TRBJ2-7; D may be TRBD1 (6 bases). This CDR3 is built from 14 residues. The germline gives CDR1 SGHRS, CDR2 YFSETQ. Trimming cost V 0 bases and J 5 bases, with 12 bases left between them. CDR3 in amino acids: CASSLAAGAHEQYV. As DNA, the CDR3 is TGCGCCAGCAGCTTGGCGGCAGGGGCCCACGAGCAGTACGTC.

This clonotype was recorded a few times. CDR3 protein: CASSYSGQYGYTF. For the CDR3, the DNA is TGTGCCAGCAGTTACTCGGGACAGTATGGCTACACCTTC. The chain combines TRBV6-5 with TRBJ1-2; 7 nucleotides line up with TRBD1. This CDR3 has 13 residues. CDR1 is MNHEY and CDR2 is SVGAGI in the germline V gene. The trim removed 0 bases at V and 5 bases at J, leaving 0 bases unmatched.

The sample holds one count of this clonotype. The chain employs TRBV29-1 and TRBJ2-1; unclear D gene. This CDR3 spans 8 amino acids. The germline V gene has CDR1 SQVTM and CDR2 ANQGSEA. The V end lost 7 bases, the J end lost 13 bases, and 8 bases lay between the germline ends. Here the CDR3 reads CSALVQFF. The CDR3 nucleotides read TGCAGCGCCCTCGTTCAGTTCTTC.

This clonotype was counted many times. The chain is built from TRBV6-2 or TRBV6-3 and TRBJ1-1, with 9 bases identical to TRBD1. With 7 bases clipped from V and 6 bases from J, the junction kept 12 bases outside the gene matches. Germline CDR1 reads MNHEY; CDR2 reads SVGEGT. The CDR3 covers 15 residues. This CDR3 is CASNHPQGARAEAFF. CDR3 nucleotide sequence: TGTGCCAGCAACCATCCACAGGGGGCGAGGGCTGAAGCTTTCTTT.

Many counts were recorded for this clonotype. The chain carries TRBV12-3 or TRBV12-4 and TRBJ1-4, with 8 bases aligning to TRBD1. This CDR3 contains 14 residues. The V segment lost 5 bases and the J segment 9 bases; nucleotides outside the gene matches: 8. This CDR3 reads CASSRTGLTKKLFF. In nucleotides, the CDR3 is TGTGCCAGCAGTCGGACAGGGTTAACGAAAAAACTGTTTTTT.